This T cell receptor (beta chain) is from a study of T-cell reconstitution after alpha-beta-depleted transplantation in children. After removal of 3 bases from V and 3 bases from J, the junction contained 6 bases not matched to a gene. This CDR3 spans 15 amino acids. Germline CDR1 and CDR2: DFQATT and SNEGSKA (reference sequence). This clonotype was seen a few times. The authors prepared the TCRbeta library with unique molecular identifiers. TCRdb reanalysed the PCR reads using MiXCR and keeps one entry per CDR3 protein. The table shows about 830,000 distinct CDR3 sequences, with 15% to 20% occurring only once.

This TCR was recovered from a male patient aged 10-17 years who had a stem cell transplant for acute lymphoblastic leukemia, so the T cells may come from the graft donor. The chain carries TRBV20-1 and TRBJ1-5; 9 nucleotides align to TRBD1. The sequencing here drew on PBMCs, mostly from graft donor cells, taken 360 days after TCRalphabeta/CD19-depleted stem cell transplant. As DNA, the CDR3 is TGCAGTGCTAGTCTCGGGACAGGGCCCAATCAGCCCCAGCATTTT. Its protein is CSASLGTGPNQPQHF.